Each of the 7 T cell receptor beta chains below was sequenced from the same sample in a study of T cell repertoires in ileal Crohn's disease (dated by TCRdb to about 2019). Library construction relied on the immunoSEQ multiplex PCR assay. The immuneACCESS repertoire file appears here via TCRdb, limited to in-frame rearrangements. These files lack a portion of the clones; in checked studies, under half of the deficit traces to unresolved V genes, and the cause of the others is not known. This sample gives more than 25,000 clones in total; around three quarters of them show up just once. The ten top clones hold about 20% of the sample. Source material: ileal tissue. These receptors came from an adult with Crohn's disease.

As concerns this clone: This specimen includes other DNA sequences encoding the same CDR3. The V gene is TRBV2, the J gene TRBJ1-6; weak D call: TRBD1 (5 bases). Germline V lookup: CDR1 SNHLY, CDR2 FYNNEI. This CDR3 has 18 amino acids. The germline V and J ends were trimmed by 4 bases and 2 bases, with 18 bases remaining between them. The CDR3 spells CASSAQGGLRTYNSPLHF. CDR3 DNA sequence: TGTGCCAGCAGTGCGCAGGGCGGATTACGGACCTATAATTCACCCCTCCACTTT.

This chain uses TRBV16 with TRBJ1-5; D uncertain. CDR3 length equals 14 residues. The V gene lost 3 bases and the J gene lost 1 base, with 7 bases spanning the gap. The germline V gene encodes CDR1 KGHSY and CDR2 FQNENV. The CDR3 DNA reads TGTGCCAGCAGCCATCGGAGGAGCAATCAGCCCCAGCATTTT. It encodes CASSHRRSNQPQHF.

V is TRBV7-8 and J is TRBJ1-5; D is unclear. Trimming took 2 bases from V and 5 from J, leaving 13 bases between them. This CDR3 region has 15 residues. The germline CDR1 and CDR2 sequences are SGHVS and FQNEAQ. The CDR3 DNA sequence: TGTGCCAGCAGCTTAAGAGGGCAGAGGGATCAGCCCCAGCATTTT. Amino acids: CASSLRGQRDQPQHF.

The rearrangement joins TRBV27 to TRBJ2-5, with D maybe TRBD2 (5 bases). The V end lost 5 bases, the J end lost 7 bases, and 14 bases lay between the germline ends. The CDR3 spans 13 residues. CDR1 and CDR2 from the germline V gene are MNHEY and SMNVEV (reference sequence). The CDR3 region is CASSPYQGRTQYF. As DNA, the CDR3 is TGTGCCAGCAGTCCATACCAAGGGAGGACCCAGTACTTC.

This chain links TRBV4-2 with TRBJ2-3, with D hard to call. Per the germline V gene, CDR1 is LGHNA and CDR2 is YNFKEQ. The CDR3 spans 17 residues. Trimming removed 1 base at V and 4 bases at J, with 18 bases between. The CDR3 protein is CASSQATGTISADTQYF. Written as DNA, the CDR3 is TGTGCCAGCAGCCAAGCGACTGGCACTATAAGCGCAGATACGCAGTATTTT.

The rearrangement uses TRBV5-1 and TRBJ2-2; 11 bases are shared with TRBD2. This CDR3 has 16 residues. Germline CDR1 and CDR2: SGHRS and YFSETQ. With 3 bases clipped from V and 2 bases from J, the junction kept 3 bases outside the gene matches. CDR3 region: CASSSLAGGNTGELFF. The CDR3 DNA sequence: TGCGCCAGCAGCTCGCTAGCGGGAGGCAACACCGGGGAGCTGTTTTTT.

A remark on this clone: The sample holds other DNA sequences that translate to the same CDR3. The chain uses TRBV5-4 and TRBJ1-3, with 7 bases identical to TRBD1. The CDR3 sequence is 15 residues long. The germline V gene has CDR1 SGHNT and CDR2 YYREEE (reference sequence). Trimming cost V 5 bases and J 0 bases; bases outside gene matches: 5. The CDR3 DNA follows: TGTGCCAGCAGTCTAGCAGGGGGCTCTGGAAACACCATATATTTT. Translated: CASSLAGGSGNTIYF.